The 8 T cell receptor beta chains presented below share a single source sample, sequenced in a study of T-cell memory formation after mild COVID-19. TCRdb fed the 5' RACE reads into MiXCR, producing one record per CDR3 protein. The sample has 150,000 to 200,000 distinct CDR3 sequences, roughly 17% seen once. What was sequenced was PBMCs or a T cell subset sorted from them (not recorded which). The origin of the receptors is an adult woman who had mild COVID-19 (a few samples of this study predate the infection). Cell type and time point are not known.

This chain links TRBV4-3 with TRBJ2-3; the D is unclear. The germline V and J ends were trimmed by 2 bases and 2 bases, with 8 bases remaining between them. The CDR3 runs 14 residues. CDR1 is LGHNA and CDR2 is YSLEER in the germline V gene. CDR3 nucleotides: TGCGCCAGCAGCCAAAGGACCATCACAGATACGCAGTATTTT. This gives the protein CASSQRTITDTQYF.

This clonotype has more than one count but fewer than ten. The CDR3 reads CASSPGPGTRETQYF. In DNA, the CDR3 is TGCGCCAGCAGCCCCGGCCCGGGGACCCGAGAGACCCAGTACTTC. This chain links TRBV5-1 with TRBJ2-5; the D call may be TRBD1 or TRBD2 (5 bases each). This CDR3 region has 15 residues. Germline V gene data show CDR1 as SGHRS and CDR2 as YFSETQ. Between the trimmed V and J ends, which lost 4 bases and 4 bases, there was a span of 17 bases.

This clonotype was observed a few times. The chain couples TRBV7-3 to TRBJ2-2; 7 bases are a match to TRBD1. The V gene's germline CDR1 is SGHTA and CDR2 FQGTGA. This CDR3 region has 14 residues. The V and J ends lost 3 bases and 5 bases, in that order; junction bases with no gene match: 3. CDR3 sequence reads: CASSFETGTGELFF. DNA for the CDR3: TGTGCCAGCAGCTTCGAGACAGGGACCGGGGAGCTGTTTTTT.

This clonotype occurred many times. This rearrangement joins TRBV5-1 to TRBJ2-1; D assignment may be TRBD1 or TRBD2 (7 bases each). The germline CDR1 and CDR2 sequences are SGHRS and YFSETQ. This CDR3 is built from 14 residues. V gave up 0 bases and J gave up 9 bases, with 13 bases separating them. This chain's CDR3 is CASSLDRGGGEQFF. CDR3 nucleotides: TGCGCCAGCAGCTTGGACAGGGGCGGGGGTGAGCAGTTCTTC.

The chain links TRBV5-1 to TRBJ2-7; D call uncertain. V lost 0 bases and J 1 base, leaving 8 bases between the germline ends. CDR3 length: 14 residues. Germline lookup yields CDR1 SGHRS and CDR2 YFSETQ. DNA for the CDR3: TGCGCCAGCAGCTTGGGTGACAAGTCCTACGAGCAGTACGTC. Translating gives CASSLGDKSYEQYV.

This clonotype was detected only a few times. The V and J genes are TRBV4-1 and TRBJ2-1; 11 nucleotides agree with TRBD2. Germline V gene sequence: CDR1 MGHRA, CDR2 YSYEKL. The CDR3 contains 15 residues. Germline trimming cut 4 bases from V and 2 bases from J; bases unmatched to any gene: 1. CDR3 bases: TGCGCCAGCAGCCCGGGACTAGCGGCCTACAATGAGCAGTTCTTC. Its protein product is CASSPGLAAYNEQFF.

In this sample, this clonotype turned up a few times. The genes are TRBV3-1 and TRBJ2-3, with 9 bases aligning to TRBD2. CDR3 length: 15 residues. Germline V gene lookup returns CDR1 LGHDT and CDR2 YNNKEL (reference sequence). J gave up 5 bases and V 6 bases, and 9 bases lay outside the gene matches. The CDR3 DNA reads as TGTGCCAGCAGTAATATAGCGGGAGTGAGAGATACGCAGTATTTT. It translates to CASSNIAGVRDTQYF.

The chain combines TRBV14 with TRBJ2-1, with D possibly matching TRBD2 (6 bases). V was shortened by 5 bases and J by 9 bases, with 11 bases between the two germline ends. This CDR3 is built from 12 residues. Looked up from germline, CDR1 is SGHDN and CDR2 is FVKESK. CDR3 residues: CASSSTRTEQFF. The CDR3 DNA is TGTGCCAGCAGCTCGACTAGAACTGAGCAGTTCTTC.